What follows is one T cell receptor (beta chain) and its context. Its target is not known. The data derive from a study of cytomegalovirus exposure and HLA in healthy donors. Study results and limitations: Confirmation was obtained in vitro that three CMV-associated chains are specific for CMV antigens. Rarity characterized most TCR sequences, yet some public TCRs appeared in many donors. According to the study, roughly 160 TCR beta chains were cytomegalovirus-associated.

The ends lost 5 bases at V and 1 base at J; junction bases unmatched: 1. The germline V gene has CDR1 PRHDT and CDR2 FYEKMQ (reference sequence). The CDR3 covers 13 residues. Data came from immunoSEQ multiplex PCR; TCRdb stores just in-frame clones and leaves some out. The sample consists of about 330,000 clones, around 90% of them appearing once. The donors were part of the validation cohort of 95 to 150 subjects. That cohort was separate from the first cohort, which comprised about 670 subjects. Material: PBMCs. This sequence originates from a woman in her 30s in good health and CMV-seropositive. V gene TRBV13 combines with J gene TRBJ2-7; TRBD1 aligns across 8 bases. Written as DNA, the CDR3 is TGTGCCAGCAGCCGGGACAGGTCCTACGAGCAGTACTTC. The encoded protein is CASSRDRSYEQYF.